The 29 T cell receptor beta chains below all came from one sample that was sequenced in a study of T-cell memory formation after mild COVID-19. MiXCR was run by TCRdb on the 5' RACE reads, yielding one entry per CDR3 protein. The sample yields hundreds of thousands of distinct CDR3 sequences, more than 20% seen once. Sequencing was done on a sample of PBMCs or a T cell subset sorted from them (not recorded which). All receptors come from an adult woman who had mild COVID-19 (a few samples of this study predate the infection). Cell type and time point are not known.

This clonotype was seen a handful of times. J is TRBJ2-7 and V is TRBV20-1; perhaps TRBD1 as D (5 bases). The V end was cut by 3 bases, the J end by 1 base, with 13 bases between. In germline, CDR1 is DFQATT, CDR2 SNEGSKA (reference sequence). The CDR3 has 14 amino acids. The CDR3 region is CSARGRAKSYEQYF. The CDR3 coding sequence is TGCAGTGCTAGGGGCAGGGCCAAATCCTACGAGCAGTACTTC.

The V and J genes are TRBV9 and TRBJ1-3; the D is unclear. The germline V and J ends were trimmed by 6 bases and 0 bases, with 22 bases remaining between them. This CDR3 has 18 amino acids. CDR1 is SGDLS, CDR2 YYNGEE, per germline. As DNA, the CDR3 is TGTGCCAGCACCTTTCCCGGGTCTACTAGGAGCTCTGGAAACACCATATATTTT. Its protein product is CASTFPGSTRSSGNTIYF.

This clonotype turned up a few times. The chain joins TRBV5-1 to TRBJ2-7; unclear D gene. Germline CDR1 reads SGHRS; CDR2 reads YFSETQ. This CDR3 has 15 residues. With 0 bases removed from V and 2 bases from J, the gap between germline ends came to 12 bases. CDR3 in amino acids: CASSLEPANPYEQYF. Written as DNA, the CDR3 is TGCGCCAGCAGCTTGGAGCCAGCAAATCCCTACGAGCAGTACTTC.

The table lists this clonotype with many counts. J is TRBJ2-1 and V is TRBV7-9; 11 positions agree with TRBD2. The germline CDR1 and CDR2 sequences are SEHNR and FQNEAQ (reference sequence). The CDR3 spans 13 residues. The junction had 4 bases not matched to a gene; V was cut back by 8 bases and J by 7 bases. The CDR3 DNA is TGTGCCAGCTTACTAGCGGGAGCGAATGAGCAGTTCTTC. It encodes CASLLAGANEQFF.

This clonotype turned up a few times. The rearrangement uses TRBV20-1 and TRBJ2-4; TRBD2 is a possible D gene (5 bases). CDR1 and CDR2 (germline): DFQATT, SNEGSKA (reference sequence). The CDR3 spans 15 residues. The germline V and J ends were trimmed by 6 bases and 1 base, with 16 bases remaining between them. CDR3 nucleotides: TGCAGTGCCACCCCCCTCGGCGGGGCCAAAAACATTCAGTACTTC. It encodes CSATPLGGAKNIQYF.

The chain carries TRBV7-3 and TRBJ2-7; D might be TRBD2 (6 bases). Germline CDR1 SGHTA, CDR2 FQGTGA. V shed 5 bases and J shed 6 bases, with 14 bases lying between them. This CDR3 comprises 13 residues. CDR3 nucleotides: TGTGCCAGCAGCCCCGGAGGGAGAGGCGAGCAGTACTTC. Its translation is CASSPGGRGEQYF.

Ten or more counts support this clonotype. The chain recombines TRBV19 with TRBJ2-3; D remains unclear. Germline V gene lookup returns CDR1 LNHDA and CDR2 SQIVND (reference sequence). Between the trimmed V and J ends, which lost 4 bases and 4 bases, there was a span of 9 bases. The CDR3 contains 13 residues. CDR3 nucleotide sequence: TGTGCCAGTAGTAGGGGATTGGCAGATACGCAGTATTTT. Residues: CASSRGLADTQYF. The full variable domain, in which reference TRBV19 and TRBJ2-3 provide the parts outside the CDR3, is DGGITQSPKYLFRKEGQNVTLSCEQNLNHDAMYWYRQDPGQGLRLIYYSQIVNDFQKGDIAEGYSVSREKKESFPLTVTSAQKNPTAFYLCASSRGLADTQYFGPGTRLTVL.

The chain employs TRBV7-3 and TRBJ2-3; a weak D match, TRBD1 (6 bases). CDR3 length: 12 amino acids. Deletions cut 9 bases from V and 3 bases from J, with 10 bases between. Germline V CDR1 and CDR2: SGHTA, FQGTGA. Here the CDR3 reads CARAGETDTQYF. The CDR3 nucleotides are TGTGCCAGGGCAGGGGAAACAGATACGCAGTATTTT.

This clonotype was observed a few times. V and J are TRBV12-3 or TRBV12-4 and TRBJ2-1, with 7 bases fitting TRBD2. The J segment lost 5 bases and the V segment lost 4 bases, leaving 11 bases of the junction unmatched. The CDR3 has 16 residues. The CDR3 DNA sequence: TGTGCCAGCAGTTCCCAAGTGAGACTAGCCAACAATGAGCAGTTCTTC. Protein sequence: CASSSQVRLANNEQFF.

This clonotype has more than one count but fewer than ten. CDR3 sequence reads: CASSLHGPNEQFF. DNA for the CDR3: TGCGCCAGCAGCTTGCACGGCCCCAATGAGCAGTTCTTC. V and J are TRBV5-1 and TRBJ2-1; no reliable D call. Germline lookup yields CDR1 SGHRS and CDR2 YFSETQ. There are 13 residues in the CDR3. Trimming shortened V by 1 base and J by 6 bases, and 8 bases separated the two germline ends. The full variable domain, its missing parts supplied by reference TRBV5-1 and TRBJ2-1, is KAGVTQTPRYLIKTRGQQVTLSCSPISGHRSVSWYQQTPGQGLQFLFEYFSETQRNKGNFPGRFSGRQFSNSRSEMNVSTLELGDSALYLCASSLHGPNEQFFGPGTRLTVL.

The V call is TRBV20-1, the J call TRBJ1-1; D is perhaps TRBD1 (5 bases). V lost 7 bases, J lost 1 base, and 13 bases lay in between. Germline CDR1 and CDR2: DFQATT and SNEGSKA (reference sequence). CDR3 length equals 13 residues. In nucleotides, the CDR3 is TGCAGTGTCGGTGCAGGGCCGAACACTGAAGCTTTCTTT. Encoded protein: CSVGAGPNTEAFF.

The V call is TRBV3-1, the J call TRBJ2-1; D not certain. The CDR3 is made up of 14 amino acids. Germline loops: CDR1 LGHDT, CDR2 YNNKEL (reference sequence). Trimming pared 1 base from V and 4 bases from J, leaving 8 bases between. CDR3 amino acids: CASSQGASYNEQFF. CDR3 in DNA: TGTGCCAGCAGCCAAGGTGCCTCATACAATGAGCAGTTCTTC.

The table lists this clonotype with a few counts. The chain employs TRBV24-1 and TRBJ2-7, with a possible D match to TRBD2 (5 bases). The CDR3 sequence is 14 residues long. The V and J ends lost 4 bases and 1 base respectively, with 10 bases between them. The germline gives CDR1 KGHDR, CDR2 SFDVKD. The CDR3 spells CATSDHSGSYEQYF. The CDR3 bases are TGTGCCACCAGTGACCACAGCGGTTCCTACGAGCAGTACTTC.

In its sample, this clonotype was seen a few times. J is TRBJ2-7 and V is TRBV27; TRBD2 matches at 8 bases. Germline values: CDR1 MNHEY, CDR2 SMNVEV (reference sequence). V was clipped by 6 bases and J by 2 bases; unmatched bases: 6. The CDR3 length is 14 residues. CDR3 amino acids: CASRQAGAAYEQYF. Written as DNA, the CDR3 is TGTGCCAGCAGACAAGCGGGGGCCGCCTACGAGCAGTACTTC.

This clonotype came up a few times. This rearrangement joins TRBV6-6 to TRBJ1-5; D gene uncertain. CDR1 MNHNY and CDR2 SVGAGI come from the germline V gene (reference sequence). The CDR3 is made up of 13 amino acids. V was pared by 2 bases and J by 7 bases, with 9 bases between. CDR3 in amino acids: CASSYGSGQPQHF. CDR3 in DNA: TGTGCCAGCAGTTACGGATCGGGCCAGCCCCAGCATTTT.

This rearrangement joins TRBV6-5 to TRBJ1-1, with D possibly TRBD1 on 5 matching bases. The V gene lost 2 bases and the J gene lost 8 bases, with 12 bases spanning the gap. CDR3 length: 13 residues. The germline CDR1 and CDR2 sequences are MNHEY and SVGAGI. CDR3 sequence: CASSYHGQGEAFF. The CDR3 bases are TGTGCCAGCAGTTACCATGGGCAGGGAGAAGCTTTCTTT.

The V call is TRBV5-4, the J call TRBJ2-1; 8 nucleotides line up with TRBD2. The ends lost 2 bases at V and 8 bases at J; junction bases unmatched: 15. The germline gives CDR1 SGHNT, CDR2 YYREEE (reference sequence). This CDR3 contains 17 residues. The CDR3 region has the DNA TGTGCCAGCAGCTTATACGGCGGGGGGACTACGCGGGATGAGCAGTTCTTC. Translation: CASSLYGGGTTRDEQFF.

V and J are TRBV5-1 and TRBJ2-4; TRBD2 might be the D (5 bases). The CDR3 covers 16 residues. The germline V gene encodes CDR1 SGHRS and CDR2 YFSETQ. The V end lost 4 bases, the J end lost 0 bases, and 14 bases lay between the germline ends. The CDR3 reads CASSLNIGVAKNIQYF. The CDR3 DNA is TGCGCCAGCAGCCTGAATATCGGGGTAGCCAAAAACATTCAGTACTTC. The whole variable domain, filled in from reference TRBV5-1 and TRBJ2-4, reads KAGVTQTPRYLIKTRGQQVTLSCSPISGHRSVSWYQQTPGQGLQFLFEYFSETQRNKGNFPGRFSGRQFSNSRSEMNVSTLELGDSALYLCASSLNIGVAKNIQYFGAGTRLSVL.

The chain recombines TRBV5-1 with TRBJ2-3; 10 bases line up with TRBD2. With V trimmed by 3 bases and J by 6 bases, 7 bases remained unmatched. In germline, CDR1 is SGHRS, CDR2 YFSETQ. CDR3 length: 15 amino acids. The CDR3 region has the DNA TGCGCCAGCAGCTCATCGACTAGCGGGCCTGATACGCAGTATTTT. Its translation is CASSSSTSGPDTQYF.

The chain has TRBV5-1 and TRBJ2-1; no clear D. The V gene lost 0 bases and the J gene lost 7 bases, with 11 bases spanning the gap. The V gene's germline CDR1 is SGHRS and CDR2 YFSETQ. The CDR3 consists of 14 residues. DNA of the CDR3: TGCGCCAGCAGCTTGGCCTCGGAGTTGAATGAGCAGTTCTTC. It is translated as CASSLASELNEQFF.

The rearrangement joins TRBV12-5 to TRBJ2-2; no clear D gene. V was clipped by 1 base and J by 4 bases, with 7 bases between them. The CDR3 sequence is 14 residues long. The germline CDR1 and CDR2 sequences are LGHNT and FRNRAP. The CDR3 DNA reads TGTGCTAGTGGTTTGGACGCGGCCACCGGGGAGCTGTTTTTT. Translation: CASGLDAATGELFF.

The chain employs TRBV10-3 and TRBJ2-1; TRBD2 matches at 15 bases. Germline trimming cut 4 bases from V and 6 bases from J; bases unmatched to any gene: 4. The CDR3 has 16 amino acids. The germline gives CDR1 ENHRY, CDR2 SYGVKD. The CDR3 region is CAISGTSGRASNEQFF. In DNA form, the CDR3 reads TGTGCCATCAGTGGGACTAGCGGGAGGGCGAGCAATGAGCAGTTCTTC.

This chain joins TRBV30 and TRBJ1-2, with a weak D call TRBD1 (6 bases). The CDR3 is made up of 15 amino acids. The V gene lost 2 bases and the J gene lost 2 bases, with 15 bases spanning the gap. Germline CDR1 is GTSNPN and CDR2 is SVGIG (reference sequence). The CDR3 DNA follows: TGTGCCTGGAGTTTGGGACATGGGAGAAACTATGGCTACACCTTC. Translated, it gives CAWSLGHGRNYGYTF.

This clonotype was counted between two and nine times. One junction end disagrees with the germline gene, perhaps due to a read error. The chain recombines TRBV5-1 with TRBJ1-1; perhaps TRBD1 as D (5 bases). This CDR3 has 12 amino acids. Per the germline V gene, CDR1 is SGHRS and CDR2 is YFSETQ. The CDR3 nucleotides are TGCGCCAGCAGCTTCGACAGTGGCCTTGCCGACTTT. It specifies CASSFDSGLADF. Full variable domain (rest looked up from reference TRBV5-1 and TRBJ1-1): KAGVTQTPRYLIKTRGQQVTLSCSPISGHRSVSWYQQTPGQGLQFLFEYFSETQRNKGNFPGRFSGRQFSNSRSEMNVSTLELGDSALYLCASSFDSGLADFGQGTRLTVV.

This clonotype has only a few counts. V is TRBV7-6 and J is TRBJ2-3, with 7 nucleotides matching TRBD2. The V segment lost 5 bases and the J segment 5 bases; nucleotides outside the gene matches: 7. CDR3 length: 14 residues. Germline CDR1 is SGHVS and CDR2 is FNYEAQ. The CDR3 spells CASSLLGGVDTQYF. CDR3 nucleotides: TGTGCCAGCAGCCTCCTGGGAGGGGTAGATACGCAGTATTTT.

This clonotype appeared a few times. The chain combines TRBV5-1 with TRBJ2-5, with 8 bases identical to TRBD1. Germline CDR1 SGHRS, CDR2 YFSETQ. Unmatched junction bases numbered 9, after V lost 9 bases and J lost 2 bases. This CDR3 contains 14 residues. The CDR3 here is CATSGGGLQETQYF. The CDR3 DNA reads TGCGCCACCTCAGGGGGCGGACTACAAGAGACCCAGTACTTC.

The chain uses TRBV7-9 and TRBJ2-7; D not certain. This CDR3 is 14 amino acids long. Deletions cut 5 bases from V and 2 bases from J, with 13 bases between. The germline V gene encodes CDR1 SEHNR and CDR2 FQNEAQ (reference sequence). The CDR3 DNA is TGTGCCAGCAGCCCTAGTATATTCCCCTACGAGCAGTACTTC. Its protein is CASSPSIFPYEQYF.

The chain has TRBV5-1 and TRBJ2-1; 8 bases fit TRBD1. Germline assignment: CDR1 SGHRS and CDR2 YFSETQ. The CDR3 is made up of 15 amino acids. Trimming took 0 bases from V and 7 from J; bases not matched to a gene: 6. The CDR3 DNA sequence: TGCGCCAGCAGCTTGGCCAGGACAGGGTCGAATGAGCAGTTCTTC. This encodes CASSLARTGSNEQFF.

This sequence joins TRBV5-6 and TRBJ2-5, with TRBD2 as a possible D gene (6 bases). Trimming took 5 bases from V and 5 from J, leaving 22 bases between them. The CDR3 sequence is 16 residues long. From germline, CDR1 is SGHDT and CDR2 YYEEEE. The DNA for the CDR3 is TGTGCCAGCAGAAGCGTTAGCGGTCCTCTGGGGGAGACCCAGTACTTC. The encoded protein is CASRSVSGPLGETQYF.